This T cell receptor beta chain stems from a study of blood T cell repertoires in COVID-19. Study context: Some COVID-19 samples were acute and others convalescent; all came from the United States, Italy and Spain. T cells, B-cell-depleted T cells, or PBMCs supplied cDNA or gDNA.

This clone has only one observation. Sequencing was performed with immunoSEQ multiplex PCR; in TCRdb, only in-frame clones are kept and a portion is missing. The sample includes 100,000 to 150,000 clones, around three quarters of them seen just once. The CDR3 has 14 residues. Per the germline V gene, CDR1 is SGHDT and CDR2 is YYEEEE. V dropped 4 bases and J dropped 4; count of bases not matched to a gene: 6. The sequencing sample was made of peripheral blood. The gene calls are TRBV5-6 and TRBJ2-7; 9 bases are shared with TRBD1. This TCR derives from a man aged 40-49 years with active or convalescent COVID-19. CDR3 bases: TGTGCCAGCAGCCCTTCAGGGACAGGGTACGAGCAGTACTTC. It specifies CASSPSGTGYEQYF.